This T cell receptor (beta chain) was documented in a study of blood T cell repertoires in COVID-19. Either two negative PCRs, clearance, or symptom resolution qualified Cohort 3 donors as recovered. Original data processing: How many nucleated cells were present was estimated from reference gene primer amplification. TCRdb's copy holds only in-frame clones and misses some; the assay was immunoSEQ multiplex PCR. That table supplies the V and J calls and clone size; D and trimming were determined from the DNA. Altogether 400,000 to 450,000 clones are present, about 92% being singletons, with the ten largest covering 0.6% to 0.7%. V lost 3 bases, J lost 5 bases, and 7 bases stayed unmatched. From germline, CDR1 is DFQATT and CDR2 SNEGSKA (reference sequence). The CDR3 runs 14 residues.

Sequences were obtained from PBMCs or T cells enriched from blood (not recorded which). This chain uses TRBV20-1 with TRBJ2-5; the match to TRBD2 covers 9 bases. The source of this sequence is a man aged 18 to 30 who had recovered from COVID-19. CDR3 loop: CSASSGGRVETQYF. The CDR3 DNA is TGCAGTGCTAGTTCTGGCGGGAGGGTGGAGACCCAGTACTTC.